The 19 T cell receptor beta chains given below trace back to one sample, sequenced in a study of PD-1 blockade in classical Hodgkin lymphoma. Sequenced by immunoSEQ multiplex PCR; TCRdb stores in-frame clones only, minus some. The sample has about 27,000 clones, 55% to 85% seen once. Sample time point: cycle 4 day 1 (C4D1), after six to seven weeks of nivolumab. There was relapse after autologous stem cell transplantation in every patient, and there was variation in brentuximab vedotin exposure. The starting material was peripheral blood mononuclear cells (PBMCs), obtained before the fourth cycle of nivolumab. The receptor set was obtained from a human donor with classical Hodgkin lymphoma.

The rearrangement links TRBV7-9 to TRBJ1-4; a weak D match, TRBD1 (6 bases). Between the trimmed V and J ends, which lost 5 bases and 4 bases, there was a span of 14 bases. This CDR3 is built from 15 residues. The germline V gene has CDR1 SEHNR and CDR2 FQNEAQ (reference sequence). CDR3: CASSNQGFGNEKLFF. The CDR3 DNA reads TGTGCCAGCAGCAACCAGGGGTTTGGTAATGAAAAACTGTTTTTT.

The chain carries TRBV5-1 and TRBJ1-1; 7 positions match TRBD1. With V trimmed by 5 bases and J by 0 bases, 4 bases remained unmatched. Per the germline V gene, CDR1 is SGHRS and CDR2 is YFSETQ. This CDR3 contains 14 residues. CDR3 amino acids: CASRLQGMNTEAFF. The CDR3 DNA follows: TGCGCCAGCAGACTACAGGGGATGAACACTGAAGCTTTCTTT.

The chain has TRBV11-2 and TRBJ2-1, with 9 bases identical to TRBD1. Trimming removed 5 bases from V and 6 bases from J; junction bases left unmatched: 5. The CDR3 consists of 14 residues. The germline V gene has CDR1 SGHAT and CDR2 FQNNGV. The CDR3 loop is CASSLRTGANEQFF. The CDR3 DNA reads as TGTGCCAGCAGCCTCCGGACAGGGGCCAATGAGCAGTTCTTC.

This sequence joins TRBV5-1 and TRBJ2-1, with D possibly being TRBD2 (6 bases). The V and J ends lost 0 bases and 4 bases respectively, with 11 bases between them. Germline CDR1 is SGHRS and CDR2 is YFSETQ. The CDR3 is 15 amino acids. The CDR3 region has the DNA TGCGCCAGCAGCTTGGAGGGAGGCCCTTACAATGAGCAGTTCTTC. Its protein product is CASSLEGGPYNEQFF.

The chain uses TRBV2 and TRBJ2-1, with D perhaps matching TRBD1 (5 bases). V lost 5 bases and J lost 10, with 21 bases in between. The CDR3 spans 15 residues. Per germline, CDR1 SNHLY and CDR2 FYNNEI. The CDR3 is CASSTIRGPVQEQFF. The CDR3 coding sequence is TGTGCCAGCAGTACTATTAGGGGTCCAGTACAGGAGCAGTTCTTC.

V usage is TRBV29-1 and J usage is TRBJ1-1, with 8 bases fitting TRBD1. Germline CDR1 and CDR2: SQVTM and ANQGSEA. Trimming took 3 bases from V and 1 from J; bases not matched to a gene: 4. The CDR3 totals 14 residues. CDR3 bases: TGCAGCGTTGAGGGACAGGCCGGGAACACTGAAGCTTTCTTT. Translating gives CSVEGQAGNTEAFF.

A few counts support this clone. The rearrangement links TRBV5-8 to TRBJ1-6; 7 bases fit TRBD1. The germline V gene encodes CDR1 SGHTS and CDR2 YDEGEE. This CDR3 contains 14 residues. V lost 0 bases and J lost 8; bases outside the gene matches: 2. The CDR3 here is CASSLGQGDSPLHF. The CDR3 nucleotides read TGTGCCAGCAGCTTGGGACAGGGAGATTCACCCCTCCACTTT.

The CDR3 loop is CASPPERPSTDTQYF. CDR3 DNA: TGTGCCAGCCCGCCGGAGCGGCCTAGCACAGATACGCAGTATTTT. The chain carries TRBV28 and TRBJ2-3; D may be TRBD2 (5 bases). The CDR3 is 15 residues long. Trimming took 8 bases from V and 0 from J, leaving 15 bases between them. The germline V gene has CDR1 MDHEN and CDR2 SYDVKM.

The CDR3 region is CASSLGGTGTDTQYF. DNA of the CDR3: TGCGCCAGCAGCTTGGGCGGGACAGGGACAGATACGCAGTATTTT. The chain has TRBV5-1 and TRBJ2-3, with TRBD1 matching 9 bases. The J segment lost 3 bases and the V segment lost 0 bases, leaving 2 bases of the junction unmatched. The CDR3 totals 15 residues. Germline V gene sequence: CDR1 SGHRS, CDR2 YFSETQ.

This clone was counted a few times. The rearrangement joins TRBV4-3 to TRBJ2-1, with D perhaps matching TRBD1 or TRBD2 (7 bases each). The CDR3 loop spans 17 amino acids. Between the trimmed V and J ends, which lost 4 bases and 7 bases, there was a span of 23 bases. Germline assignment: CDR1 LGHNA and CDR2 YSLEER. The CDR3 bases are TGCGCCAGCAGCCGGAAGGGGAGGGGGCGGGAGACGAATGAGCAGTTCTTC. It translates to CASSRKGRGRETNEQFF.

This chain's CDR3 is CASRGPAEEAFF. The CDR3 DNA is TGTGCCAGTAGGGGCCCGGCAGAAGAAGCTTTCTTT. This chain links TRBV19 with TRBJ1-1; no reliable D call. Germline values: CDR1 LNHDA, CDR2 SQIVND (reference sequence). The germline V and J ends were trimmed by 6 bases and 8 bases, with 13 bases remaining between them. There are 12 residues in the CDR3.

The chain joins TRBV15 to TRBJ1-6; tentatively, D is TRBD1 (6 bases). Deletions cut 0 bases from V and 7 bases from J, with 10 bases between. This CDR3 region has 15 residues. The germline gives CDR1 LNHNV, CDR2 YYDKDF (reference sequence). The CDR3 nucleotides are TGTGCCACCAGCAGAGATTTGACAGGAAATTCACCCCTCCACTTT. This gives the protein CATSRDLTGNSPLHF.

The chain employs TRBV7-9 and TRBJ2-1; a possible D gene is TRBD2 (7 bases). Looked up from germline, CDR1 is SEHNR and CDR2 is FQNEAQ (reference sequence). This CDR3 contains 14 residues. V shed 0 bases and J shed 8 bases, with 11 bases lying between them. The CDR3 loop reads CASSLAGGPDEQFF. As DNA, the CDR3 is TGTGCCAGCAGCTTAGCGGGGGGGCCAGATGAGCAGTTCTTC.

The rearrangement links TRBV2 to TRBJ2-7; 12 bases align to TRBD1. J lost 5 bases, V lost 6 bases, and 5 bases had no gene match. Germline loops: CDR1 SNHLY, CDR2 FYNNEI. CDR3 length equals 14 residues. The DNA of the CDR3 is TGTGCCAGCAGGGGGACAGGGGGCGTGAACGAGCAGTACTTC. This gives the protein CASRGTGGVNEQYF. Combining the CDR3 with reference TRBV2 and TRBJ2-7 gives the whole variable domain EPEVTQTPSHQVTQMGQEVILRCVPISNHLYFYWYRQILGQKVEFLVSFYNNEISEKSEIFDDQFSVERPDGSNFTLKIRSTKLEDSAMYFCASRGTGGVNEQYFGPGTRLTVT.

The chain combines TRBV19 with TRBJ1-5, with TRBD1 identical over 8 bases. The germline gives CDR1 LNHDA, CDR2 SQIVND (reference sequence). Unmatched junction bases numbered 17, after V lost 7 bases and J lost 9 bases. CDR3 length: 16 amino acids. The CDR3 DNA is TGTGCCAGTAACGACGTCTCAGGGGGCCCAAGAGGGCCCCAGCATTTT. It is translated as CASNDVSGGPRGPQHF.

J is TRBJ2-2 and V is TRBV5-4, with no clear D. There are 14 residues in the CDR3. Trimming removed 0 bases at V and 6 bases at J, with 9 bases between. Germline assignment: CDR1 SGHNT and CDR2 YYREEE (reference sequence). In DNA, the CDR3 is TGTGCCAGCAGCTTGGGTGCCGGCCCCGGGGAGCTGTTTTTT. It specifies CASSLGAGPGELFF. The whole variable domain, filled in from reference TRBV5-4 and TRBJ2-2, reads ETGVTQSPTHLIKTRGQQVTLRCSSQSGHNTVSWYQQALGQGPQFIFQYYREEENGRGNFPPRFSGLQFPNYSSELNVNALELDDSALYLCASSLGAGPGELFFGEGSRLTVL.

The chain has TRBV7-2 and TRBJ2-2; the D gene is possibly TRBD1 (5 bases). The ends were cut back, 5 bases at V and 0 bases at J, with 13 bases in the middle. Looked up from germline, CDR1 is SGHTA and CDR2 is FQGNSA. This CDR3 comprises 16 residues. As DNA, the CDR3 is TGTGCCAGCAGCAACAACAGGTTCGCGAACACCGGGGAGCTGTTTTTT. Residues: CASSNNRFANTGELFF.

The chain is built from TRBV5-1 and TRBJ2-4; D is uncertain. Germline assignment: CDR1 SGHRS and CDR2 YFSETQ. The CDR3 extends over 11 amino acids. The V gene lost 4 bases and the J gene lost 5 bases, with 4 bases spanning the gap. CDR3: CASSGENIQYF. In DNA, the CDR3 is TGCGCCAGCAGCGGGGAAAACATTCAGTACTTC.

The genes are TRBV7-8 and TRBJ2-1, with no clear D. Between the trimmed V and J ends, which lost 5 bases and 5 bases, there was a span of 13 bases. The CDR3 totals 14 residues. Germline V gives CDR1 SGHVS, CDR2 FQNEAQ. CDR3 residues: CASSPRDGHNEQFF. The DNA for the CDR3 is TGTGCCAGCAGCCCCCGCGACGGACACAATGAGCAGTTCTTC.